Listed below are T cell receptor beta chains from one sample, sequenced in a study of cytomegalovirus exposure and HLA in healthy donors. Repertoires were generated with immunoSEQ multiplex PCR, while TCRdb's copy carries only in-frame clones and drops some. Of about 190,000 clones listed, 75% to 90% are singletons. Specimen: PBMCs. These receptors came from a man in his fifties in good health and CMV-seronegative. Both conserved end residues are part of each CDR3. A row's size may be missing; if present it is once, few, many or a size class.

V gene: TRBV19
clone size: .
J gene: TRBJ1-2
CDR3 protein: CASSPENGGDYGYTF

V gene: TRBV12-5
clone size: .
J gene: TRBJ1-5
CDR3 protein: CASGTGVNQPQHF

V gene: TRBV18
clone size: .
J gene: TRBJ2-5
CDR3 protein: CASSPGLAGETQYF

V gene: TRBV6-4
clone size: .
J gene: TRBJ2-1
CDR3 protein: CASSVDRGVNEQFF

V gene: TRBV5-6
clone size: .
J gene: TRBJ1-2
CDR3 protein: CASSSYYRDRFGYTF

V gene: TRBV9
clone size: .
J gene: TRBJ1-2
CDR3 protein: CASSVSDRAYGYTF

V gene: TRBV28
clone size: .
J gene: TRBJ2-2
CDR3 protein: CVASSSTGELFF

V gene: TRBV5-6
clone size: .
J gene: TRBJ2-5
CDR3 protein: CASSPGQGYQETQYF

V gene: TRBV4-3
clone size: few
J gene: TRBJ1-4
CDR3 protein: CASSQADIYSVATNEKLFF

V gene: TRBV5-8
clone size: .
J gene: TRBJ1-5
CDR3 protein: CASSLGQGINQPQHF

V gene: TRBV19
clone size: .
J gene: TRBJ1-6
CDR3 protein: CASSGGLNSPLHF

V gene: TRBV4-2
clone size: few
J gene: TRBJ2-6
CDR3 protein: CASSQGDRAGANVLTF

V gene: TRBV5-1
clone size: .
J gene: TRBJ2-3
CDR3 protein: CASYRNLPTDTQYF

V gene: TRBV4-1
clone size: .
J gene: TRBJ2-7
CDR3 protein: CASSQDRGQGGYYEQYF

V gene: TRBV28
clone size: .
J gene: TRBJ2-1
CDR3 protein: CASSLTRTSGNSEQFF

V gene: TRBV5-4
clone size: .
J gene: TRBJ1-2
CDR3 protein: CASSPGGSGLYGYTF

V gene: TRBV27
clone size: .
J gene: .
CDR3 protein: CASSPITPGTSGSRGGLEQYF

V gene: TRBV5-6
clone size: .
J gene: TRBJ2-7
CDR3 protein: CASSFRASGFEEQYF

V gene: TRBV19
clone size: once
J gene: TRBJ1-1
CDR3 protein: CASRGNWNTEAFF

V gene: TRBV5-1
clone size: .
J gene: .
CDR3 protein: CASSPGLAGGRSYEQYF

V gene: TRBV2
clone size: .
J gene: TRBJ1-6
CDR3 protein: CASRATGSNNSPLHF

V gene: TRBV7-9
clone size: .
J gene: TRBJ2-3
CDR3 protein: CASSLREVPNTQYF

V gene: TRBV18
clone size: .
J gene: TRBJ2-3
CDR3 protein: CASSPQTGSRADTQYF

V gene: TRBV7-2
clone size: once
J gene: TRBJ2-5
CDR3 protein: CASSSGSMQETQYF

V gene: TRBV6-6
clone size: .
J gene: TRBJ2-7
CDR3 protein: CASSPRDQQYF

V gene: TRBV28
clone size: .
J gene: TRBJ1-2
CDR3 protein: CASSPPDRVSGYTF

V gene: TRBV27
clone size: .
J gene: TRBJ2-5
CDR3 protein: CASRIGETQYF

V gene: TRBV18
clone size: .
J gene: TRBJ1-2
CDR3 protein: CASSPGAQGVSGYTF

V gene: TRBV21-1
clone size: .
J gene: TRBJ1-6
CDR3 protein: CASSSTLGSSYNSPLHF

V gene: TRBV19
clone size: .
J gene: TRBJ1-2
CDR3 protein: CASSITVNYGYTF

V gene: TRBV2
clone size: .
J gene: TRBJ1-1
CDR3 protein: CASSLRTGSDTEAFF

V gene: TRBV7-2
clone size: .
J gene: TRBJ1-2
CDR3 protein: CASSLASTENYGYTF